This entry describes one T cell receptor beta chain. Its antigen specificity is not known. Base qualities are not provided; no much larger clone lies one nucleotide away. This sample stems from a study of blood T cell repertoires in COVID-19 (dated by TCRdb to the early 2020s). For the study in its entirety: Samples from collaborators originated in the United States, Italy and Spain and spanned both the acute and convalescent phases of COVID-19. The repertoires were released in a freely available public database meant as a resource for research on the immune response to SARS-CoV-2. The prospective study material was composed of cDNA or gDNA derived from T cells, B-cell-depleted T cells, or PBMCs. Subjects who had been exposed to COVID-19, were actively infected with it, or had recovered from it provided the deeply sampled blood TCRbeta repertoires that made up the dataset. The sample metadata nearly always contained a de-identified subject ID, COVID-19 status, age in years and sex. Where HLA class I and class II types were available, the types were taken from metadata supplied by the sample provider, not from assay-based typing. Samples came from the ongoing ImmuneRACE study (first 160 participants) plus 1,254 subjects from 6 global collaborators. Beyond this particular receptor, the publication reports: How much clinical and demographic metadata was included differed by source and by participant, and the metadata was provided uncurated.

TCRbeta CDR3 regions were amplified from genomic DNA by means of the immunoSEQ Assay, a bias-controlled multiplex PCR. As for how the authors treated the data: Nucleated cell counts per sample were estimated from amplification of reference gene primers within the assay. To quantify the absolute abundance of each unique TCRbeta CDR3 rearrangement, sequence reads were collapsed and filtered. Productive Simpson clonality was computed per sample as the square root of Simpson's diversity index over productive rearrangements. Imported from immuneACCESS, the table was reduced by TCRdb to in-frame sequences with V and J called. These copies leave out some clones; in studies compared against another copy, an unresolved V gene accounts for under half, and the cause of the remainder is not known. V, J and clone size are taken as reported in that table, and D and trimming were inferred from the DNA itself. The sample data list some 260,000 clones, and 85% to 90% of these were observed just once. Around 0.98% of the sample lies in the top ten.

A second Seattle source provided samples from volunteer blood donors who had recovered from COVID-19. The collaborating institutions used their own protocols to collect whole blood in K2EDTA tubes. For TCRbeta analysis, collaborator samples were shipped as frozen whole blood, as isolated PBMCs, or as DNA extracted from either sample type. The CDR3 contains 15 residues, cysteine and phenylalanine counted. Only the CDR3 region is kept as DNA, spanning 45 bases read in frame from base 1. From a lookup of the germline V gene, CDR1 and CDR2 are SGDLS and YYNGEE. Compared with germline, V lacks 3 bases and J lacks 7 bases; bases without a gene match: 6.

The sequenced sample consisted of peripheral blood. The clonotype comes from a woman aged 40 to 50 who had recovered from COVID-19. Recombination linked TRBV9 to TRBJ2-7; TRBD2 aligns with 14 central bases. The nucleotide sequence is TGTGCCAGCAGCGGGGGACTAGCGGGAGTCGGGGAGCAGTACTTC. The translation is CASSGGLAGVGEQYF.